This section outlines one TCR beta chain sequence together with its context. Its specificity is unknown. The data were obtained in a study of shared clonotypes between healthy human individuals. Notes on the study in general: The study sampled only blood, and tissue repertoires likely differ.

Using immunoSEQ multiplex PCR, the repertoire was profiled, and TCRdb retains in-frame clones only, with some absent. The table records roughly 490,000 clones, roughly 85% of them present only once. The sequenced sample was PBMCs. This sequence was found in a woman aged 40-49 years in good health. Some clones in this sample may be carry-over from other donors' samples.

The CDR3 protein is CASSDILRAVYNEQFF. The DNA of the CDR3 is TGTGCCAGCAGTGACATCCTGCGGGCCGTTTACAATGAGCAGTTCTTC. The rearrangement links TRBV6-4 to TRBJ2-1; tentatively, D is TRBD2 (5 bases). Trimming shortened V by 2 bases and J by 4 bases, and 15 bases separated the two germline ends. Per germline, CDR1 MRHNA and CDR2 SNTAGT. This CDR3 has 16 amino acids.